The rows below give T cell receptor beta chains drawn from one sample of a study of CD8 T cells in Susac syndrome. From the immunoSEQ multiplex PCR reads, TCRdb called clonotypes with MiXCR, one entry per CDR3 protein. There are 150,000 to 200,000 distinct CDR3 sequences in the sample; roughly 90% occur only once, and 0.075% to 0.095% lies in the top ten. Specimen: CD4+ T cells from PBMCs. These receptors all come from a human donor with Susac syndrome. Each CDR3 is given with its conserved first and last residue. A D gene is named only where the DNA matches it firmly. The size of a clone is reported for some rows only, either as once, few or many, or as a class for expanded clones.

J gene,V gene,clone size,D gene,CDR3 protein,CDR3 DNA
TRBJ1-1,TRBV7-2,NA,NA,CASSWPSVPTEAFF,TGTGCCAGCAGCTGGCCCTCAGTCCCCACTGAAGCTTTCTTT
TRBJ2-1,TRBV7-3,NA,TRBD1,CASSPTHRGSYNEQFF,TGTGCCAGCAGCCCCACACACAGGGGGTCCTACAATGAGCAGTTCTTC
TRBJ2-5,TRBV4-2,NA,TRBD2,CASSTGSGGGETQYF,TGTGCCAGCAGCACCGGTAGCGGGGGGGGAGAGACCCAGTACTTC
TRBJ1-2,TRBV18,NA,NA,CASSEATDTNYGYTF,TGTGCCAGCTCAGAAGCAACAGATACTAACTATGGCTACACCTTC
TRBJ1-6,TRBV12-3/TRBV12-4,NA,NA,CASRPGVYNSPLHF,TGTGCCAGCAGACCAGGGGTGTATAATTCACCCCTCCACTTT
TRBJ2-7,TRBV6-6,NA,TRBD1,CASGPWSGQGNEQYF,TGTGCCAGCGGGCCTTGGTCGGGACAGGGGAACGAGCAGTACTTC
TRBJ1-5,TRBV6-5,NA,TRBD1,CASSSLGQGGINQPQHF,TGTGCCAGCAGTTCCTTGGGACAGGGAGGTATCAATCAGCCCCAGCATTTT
TRBJ2-7,TRBV28,NA,TRBD1,CASLRDSDLAYEQYF,TGTGCCAGCCTCCGGGACAGCGACCTGGCCTACGAGCAGTACTTC
TRBJ2-1,TRBV7-6,NA,NA,CASSLAGTRLNEQFF,TGTGCCAGCAGCTTAGCGGGGACTCGGCTCAATGAGCAGTTCTTC
TRBJ2-5,TRBV5-1,once,TRBD2,CASSLAGGSQETQYF,TGCGCCAGCAGCTTAGCGGGGGGCAGCCAAGAGACCCAGTACTTC
TRBJ2-2,TRBV7-9,NA,TRBD1,CASSPVTGHTGELFF,TGTGCCAGCAGCCCGGTGACAGGGCACACCGGGGAGCTGTTTTTT
TRBJ1-4,TRBV19,NA,NA,CATCNLGEKLFF,TGTGCCACTTGCAACCTGGGTGAAAAACTGTTTTTT
TRBJ2-7,TRBV10-3,NA,TRBD2,CAISELAGAYEQYF,TGTGCCATCAGTGAACTAGCGGGGGCCTACGAGCAGTACTTC
TRBJ2-2,TRBV10-3,NA,TRBD1,CAISDSDRDTGELFF,TGTGCCATCAGTGACTCAGACAGGGACACCGGGGAGCTGTTTTTT
TRBJ2-5,TRBV3-1,NA,TRBD2,CASSQASGTQETQYF,TGTGCCAGCAGCCAGGCTAGCGGAACTCAAGAGACCCAGTACTTC
TRBJ1-5,TRBV20-1,NA,NA,CSATAGGGRSQPQHF,TGCAGTGCTACCGCGGGAGGGGGAAGATCTCAGCCCCAGCATTTT
TRBJ1-2,TRBV12-3/TRBV12-4,NA,TRBD1,CASRGGDRGPYGYTF,TGTGCCAGCAGGGGGGGGGACAGGGGGCCTTATGGCTACACCTTC
TRBJ1-1,TRBV30,NA,NA,CAWRGTMARTEAFF,TGTGCCTGGAGGGGGACCATGGCGAGAACTGAAGCTTTCTTT
TRBJ2-2,TRBV6-4,NA,TRBD2,CASKAGGPAGELFF,TGTGCCAGCAAGGCGGGAGGGCCTGCCGGGGAGCTGTTTTTT
TRBJ2-7,TRBV28,few,NA,CASSPDSYEQYF,TGTGCCAGCAGCCCCGACTCCTACGAGCAGTACTTC
TRBJ2-7,TRBV15,NA,NA,CATSRGGQNIEQYF,TGTGCCACCAGCAGAGGAGGGCAGAACATCGAGCAGTACTTC
TRBJ2-5,TRBV5-4,once,NA,CASRPQSQETQYF,TGTGCCAGCAGGCCGCAAAGCCAAGAGACCCAGTACTTC
TRBJ1-2,TRBV20-1,NA,NA,CSARVPGRRNYGYTF,TGCAGTGCTAGAGTGCCGGGACGGAGGAACTATGGCTACACCTTC
TRBJ2-6,TRBV27,NA,TRBD1,CASGRDRVSGANVLTF,TGTGCCAGCGGGCGGGACAGGGTGTCTGGGGCCAACGTCCTGACTTTC
TRBJ1-1,TRBV19,NA,NA,CASSDSLNTEAFF,TGTGCCAGTAGTGACAGTTTGAACACTGAAGCTTTCTTT
TRBJ1-6,TRBV30,NA,TRBD1,CAWRMGGGSPLHF,TGTGCCTGGAGAATGGGAGGGGGCTCACCCCTCCACTTT
TRBJ2-7,TRBV2,NA,NA,CASSETGYEQYF,TGTGCCAGCAGTGAAACTGGGTACGAGCAGTACTTC
TRBJ1-1,TRBV6-2/TRBV6-3,few,TRBD1,CASSWGQMNTEAFF,TGTGCCAGCAGTTGGGGACAGATGAACACTGAAGCTTTCTTT
TRBJ1-1,TRBV21-1,NA,NA,CASSKERGTENTEAFF,TGTGCCAGCAGCAAAGAGAGGGGGACAGAGAACACTGAAGCTTTCTTT
TRBJ1-1,TRBV10-3,NA,NA,CAIKSREATEAFF,TGTGCCATCAAAAGCAGGGAGGCCACTGAAGCTTTCTTT
TRBJ1-1,TRBV9,NA,TRBD1,CASSTQGATEAFF,TGTGCCAGCAGCACACAGGGGGCCACTGAAGCTTTCTTT
TRBJ1-1,TRBV6-1,once,TRBD1,CASIIGGHITATEAFF,TGTGCCAGCATAATAGGGGGCCACATTACGGCCACTGAAGCTTTCTTT
TRBJ2-1,TRBV4-2,NA,NA,CASSHGQSYNEQFF,TGTGCCAGCAGCCATGGTCAATCCTACAATGAGCAGTTCTTC
TRBJ2-4,TRBV24-1,NA,NA,CATSDRTGEGIQYF,TGTGCCACCAGTGATCGGACGGGGGAAGGCATTCAGTACTTC
TRBJ2-1,TRBV10-3,NA,TRBD2,CASRRGGREDEQFF,TGTGCCAGCAGACGGGGGGGCCGTGAGGATGAGCAGTTCTTC
TRBJ1-1,TRBV19,NA,NA,CASRRQMNTEAFF,TGTGCCAGTAGGAGACAGATGAACACTGAAGCTTTCTTT
TRBJ1-2,TRBV2,NA,NA,CASSERQNPGYTF,TGTGCCAGCAGTGAAAGACAGAACCCCGGCTACACCTTC
TRBJ2-1,TRBV5-1,NA,TRBD2,CASSRDSGRYNEQFF,TGCGCCAGCAGCCGCGATAGCGGGAGGTACAATGAGCAGTTCTTC
TRBJ1-1,TRBV2,once,TRBD1,CASREGQVLEAFF,TGTGCCAGCAGAGAGGGACAGGTACTTGAAGCTTTCTTT
TRBJ1-3,TRBV6-5,few,NA,CASSLAGSGNTIYF,TGTGCCAGCAGTTTAGCAGGCTCTGGAAACACCATATATTTT
TRBJ2-4,TRBV5-1,few,NA,CASSLREAGGPQNIQYF,TGCGCCAGCAGCTTGCGAGAAGCGGGTGGGCCTCAAAACATTCAGTACTTC
TRBJ1-6,TRBV27,NA,NA,CASSQTGLSHNSPLHF,TGTGCCAGCAGCCAGACAGGACTGAGCCATAATTCACCCCTCCACTTT
TRBJ2-3,TRBV20-1,NA,TRBD2,CSARLAGGTDTQYF,TGCAGTGCTAGACTAGCGGGAGGCACAGATACGCAGTATTTT
TRBJ2-7,TRBV2,NA,TRBD1,CASELDTGANEQYF,TGTGCCAGTGAGTTGGATACAGGGGCCAACGAGCAGTACTTC
TRBJ1-6,TRBV6-1,NA,TRBD1,CASRGPGQGYSPLHF,TGTGCCAGCAGAGGACCGGGACAGGGATATTCACCCCTCCACTTT
TRBJ1-1,TRBV30,NA,NA,CAWSDSEAFF,TGTGCCTGGAGTGATAGTGAAGCTTTCTTT
TRBJ1-2,TRBV9,NA,TRBD1,CASSPPTGISGYTF,TGTGCCAGCAGCCCCCCGACAGGGATAAGCGGCTACACCTTC
TRBJ2-3,TRBV2,NA,NA,CASSASLPGSTDTQYF,TGTGCCAGCAGTGCGTCGCTCCCGGGATCCACAGATACGCAGTATTTT
TRBJ2-5,TRBV12-3/TRBV12-4,NA,NA,CASSPLGQHQETQYF,TGTGCCAGCAGTCCCCTCGGACAGCATCAAGAGACCCAGTACTTC
TRBJ2-7,TRBV29-1,NA,NA,CSAVGDHEVKEQYF,TGCAGCGCCGTAGGGGACCATGAAGTAAAGGAGCAGTACTTC
TRBJ2-1,TRBV5-1,NA,TRBD2,CASSLGLGEGLNEQFF,TGCGCCAGCAGCTTGGGCTTGGGGGAGGGCCTAAATGAGCAGTTCTTC
TRBJ1-1,TRBV6-1,NA,TRBD1,CASRWRTGNFPGAEAFF,TGTGCCAGCAGGTGGAGGACAGGGAACTTTCCTGGCGCTGAAGCTTTCTTT
TRBJ1-2,TRBV4-1,NA,NA,CASSQESFNNYGYTF,TGCGCCAGCAGCCAAGAAAGCTTTAATAACTATGGCTACACCTTC
TRBJ2-1,TRBV7-8,NA,NA,CASSPRRGYNEQFF,TGTGCCAGCAGCCCCCGGAGAGGGTACAATGAGCAGTTCTTC